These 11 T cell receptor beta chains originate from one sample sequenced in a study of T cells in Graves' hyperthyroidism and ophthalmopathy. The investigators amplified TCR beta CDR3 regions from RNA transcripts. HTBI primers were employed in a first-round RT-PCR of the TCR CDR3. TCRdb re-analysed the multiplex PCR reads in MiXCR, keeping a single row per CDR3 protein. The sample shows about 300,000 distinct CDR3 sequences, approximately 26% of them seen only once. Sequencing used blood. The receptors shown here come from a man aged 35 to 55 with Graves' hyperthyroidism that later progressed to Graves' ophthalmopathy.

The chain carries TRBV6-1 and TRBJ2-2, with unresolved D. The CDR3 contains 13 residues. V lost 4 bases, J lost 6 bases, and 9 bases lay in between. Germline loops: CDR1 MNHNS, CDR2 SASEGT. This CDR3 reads CASSAVVAGELFF. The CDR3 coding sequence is TGTGCCAGCAGTGCCGTTGTGGCCGGGGAGCTGTTTTTT.

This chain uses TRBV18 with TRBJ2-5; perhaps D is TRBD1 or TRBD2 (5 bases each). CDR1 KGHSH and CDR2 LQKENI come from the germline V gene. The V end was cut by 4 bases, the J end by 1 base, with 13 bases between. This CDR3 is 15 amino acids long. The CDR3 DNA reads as TGTGCCAGCTCACGACCGGGACGGGGCCAAGAGACCCAGTACTTC. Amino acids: CASSRPGRGQETQYF.

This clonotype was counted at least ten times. The CDR3: CASSESGAKTEAFF. CDR3 DNA: TGTGCCAGCAGTGAATCCGGTGCAAAGACTGAAGCTTTCTTT. This chain joins TRBV6-1 and TRBJ1-1; no definite D call. V lost 2 bases to trimming and J lost 5 bases, with 12 bases between them. The CDR3 spans 14 residues. Germline CDR1 MNHNS, CDR2 SASEGT.

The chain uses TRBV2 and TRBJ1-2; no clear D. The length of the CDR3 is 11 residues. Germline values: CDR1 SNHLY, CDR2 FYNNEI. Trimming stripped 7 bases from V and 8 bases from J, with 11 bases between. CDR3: CASTREGGYTF. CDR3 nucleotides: TGTGCCAGCACACGGGAAGGAGGCTACACCTTC.

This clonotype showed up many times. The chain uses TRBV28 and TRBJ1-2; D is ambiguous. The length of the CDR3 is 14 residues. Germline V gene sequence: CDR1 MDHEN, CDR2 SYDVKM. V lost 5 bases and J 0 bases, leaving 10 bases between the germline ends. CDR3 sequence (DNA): TGTGCCAGCAGTCTAGGCGCTTCTAACTATGGCTACACCTTC. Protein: CASSLGASNYGYTF.

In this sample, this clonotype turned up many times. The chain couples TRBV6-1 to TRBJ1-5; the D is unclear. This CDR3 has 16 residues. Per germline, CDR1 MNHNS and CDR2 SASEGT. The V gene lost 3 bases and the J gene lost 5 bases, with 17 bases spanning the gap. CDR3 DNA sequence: TGTGCCAGCAGTGATGGGATCCCCAAAGGGCATCAGCCCCAGCATTTT. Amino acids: CASSDGIPKGHQPQHF.

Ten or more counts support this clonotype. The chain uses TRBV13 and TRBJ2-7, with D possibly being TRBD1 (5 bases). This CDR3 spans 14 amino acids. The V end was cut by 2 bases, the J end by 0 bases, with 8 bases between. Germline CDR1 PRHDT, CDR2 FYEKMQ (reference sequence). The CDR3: CASSLRQPSYEQYF. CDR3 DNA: TGTGCCAGCAGCTTAAGACAGCCCTCCTACGAGCAGTACTTC.

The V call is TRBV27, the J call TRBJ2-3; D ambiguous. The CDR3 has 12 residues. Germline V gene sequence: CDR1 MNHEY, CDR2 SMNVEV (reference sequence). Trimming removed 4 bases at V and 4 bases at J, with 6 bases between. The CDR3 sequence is CASSSRPDTQYF. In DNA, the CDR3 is TGTGCCAGCAGTTCCAGACCAGATACGCAGTATTTT.

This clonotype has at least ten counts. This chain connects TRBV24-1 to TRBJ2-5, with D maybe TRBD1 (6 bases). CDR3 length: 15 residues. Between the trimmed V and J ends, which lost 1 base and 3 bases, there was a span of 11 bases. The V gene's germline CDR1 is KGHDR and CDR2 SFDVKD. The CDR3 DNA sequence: TGTGCCACCAGTGATTTATTCCAGGGGAAAGAGACCCAGTACTTC. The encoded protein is CATSDLFQGKETQYF.

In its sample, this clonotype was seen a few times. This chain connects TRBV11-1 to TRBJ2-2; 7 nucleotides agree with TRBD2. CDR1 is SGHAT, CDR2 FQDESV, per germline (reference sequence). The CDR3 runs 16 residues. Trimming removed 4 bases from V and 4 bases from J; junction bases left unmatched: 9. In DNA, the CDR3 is TGTGCCAGCAGCTGGGGAGGGACGCCGGGCACCGGGGAGCTGTTTTTT. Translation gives CASSWGGTPGTGELFF.

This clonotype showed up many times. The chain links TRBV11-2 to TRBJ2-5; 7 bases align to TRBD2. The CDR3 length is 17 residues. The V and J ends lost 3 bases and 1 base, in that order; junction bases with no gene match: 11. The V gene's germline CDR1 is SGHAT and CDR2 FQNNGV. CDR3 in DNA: TGTGCCAGCAGCTTTGGGGGGAGGGGTGGACTCCAAGAGACCCAGTACTTC. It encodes CASSFGGRGGLQETQYF.